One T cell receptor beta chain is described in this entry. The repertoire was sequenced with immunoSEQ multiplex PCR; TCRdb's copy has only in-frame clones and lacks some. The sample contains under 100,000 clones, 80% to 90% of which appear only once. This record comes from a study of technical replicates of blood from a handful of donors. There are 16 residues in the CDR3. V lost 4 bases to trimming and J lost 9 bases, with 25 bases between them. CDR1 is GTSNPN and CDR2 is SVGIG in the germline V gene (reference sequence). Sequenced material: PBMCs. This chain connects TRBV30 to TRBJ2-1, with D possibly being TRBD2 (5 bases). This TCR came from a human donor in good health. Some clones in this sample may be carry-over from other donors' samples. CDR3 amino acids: CAWNPPGRGFFGEQFF. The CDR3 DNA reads TGTGCCTGGAACCCCCCGGGGAGAGGGTTCTTTGGTGAGCAGTTCTTC.